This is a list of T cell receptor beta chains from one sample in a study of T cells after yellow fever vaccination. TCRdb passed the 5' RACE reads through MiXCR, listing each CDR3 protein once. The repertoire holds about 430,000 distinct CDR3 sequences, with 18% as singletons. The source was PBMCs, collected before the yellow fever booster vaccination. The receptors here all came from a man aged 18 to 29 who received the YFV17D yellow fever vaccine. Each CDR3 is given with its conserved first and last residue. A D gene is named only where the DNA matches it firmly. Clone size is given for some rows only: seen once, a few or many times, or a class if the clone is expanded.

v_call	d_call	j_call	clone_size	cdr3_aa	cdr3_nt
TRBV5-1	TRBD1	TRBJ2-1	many	CASSQGVLSYNEQFF	TGCGCCAGCAGCCAGGGGGTACTATCCTACAATGAGCAGTTCTTC
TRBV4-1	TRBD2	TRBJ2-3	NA	CASSGLAGLTDTQYF	TGCGCCAGCAGCGGACTAGCGGGGCTCACAGATACGCAGTATTTT
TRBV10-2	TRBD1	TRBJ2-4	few	CASSAGGQGGPKNIQYF	TGCGCCAGCAGTGCGGGGGGACAGGGTGGGCCCAAAAACATTCAGTACTTC
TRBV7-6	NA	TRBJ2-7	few	CASSPTHGYHSYEQYF	TGTGCCAGCAGCCCCACACACGGGTACCACTCCTACGAGCAGTACTTC
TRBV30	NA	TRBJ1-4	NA	CAGLTGGIEKLFF	TGTGCCGGCCTGACGGGCGGGATTGAAAAACTGTTTTTT
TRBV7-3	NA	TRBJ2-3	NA	CASSLLSGSTDTQYF	TGTGCCAGCAGCTTACTTTCGGGGAGCACAGATACGCAGTATTTT
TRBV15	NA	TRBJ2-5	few	CATSSHTGEPETQYF	TGTGCCACCAGCAGCCATACGGGGGAGCCGGAGACCCAGTACTTC
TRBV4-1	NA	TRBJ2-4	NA	CASSQDPSLHIQYF	TGCGCCAGCAGCCAAGATCCAAGCCTTCACATTCAGTACTTC
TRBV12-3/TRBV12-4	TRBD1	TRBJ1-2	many	CASRDRGGYGYTF	TGTGCCAGCAGGGACAGGGGCGGGTATGGCTACACCTTC
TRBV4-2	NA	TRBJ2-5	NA	CASSQDGALVYF	TGTGCCAGCAGCCAAGATGGGGCCCTGGTGTACTTC
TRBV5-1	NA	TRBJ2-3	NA	CASALGGGRTDTQYF	TGCGCCAGCGCCCTAGGGGGGGGCCGAACAGATACGCAGTATTTT
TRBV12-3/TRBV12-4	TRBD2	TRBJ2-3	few	CASSWGGGTTDTQYF	TGTGCCAGCAGTTGGGGCGGGGGGACCACAGATACGCAGTATTTT
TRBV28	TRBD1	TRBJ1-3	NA	CASRLDRAGNTIYF	TGTGCCAGCAGGCTAGACAGGGCTGGAAACACCATATATTTT
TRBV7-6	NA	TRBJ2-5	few	CASSLGTRTLGETQYF	TGTGCCAGCAGCTTAGGGACCCGTACCCTGGGAGAGACCCAGTACTTC
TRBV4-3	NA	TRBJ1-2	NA	CASSQLQGVSYGYTF	TGCGCCAGCAGCCAATTACAGGGAGTTTCATATGGCTACACCTTC
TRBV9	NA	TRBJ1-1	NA	CASSVAPLPRDAGVANTEAFF	TGTGCCAGCAGCGTAGCCCCCCTACCCCGGGACGCTGGGGTTGCGAACACTGAAGCTTTCTTT